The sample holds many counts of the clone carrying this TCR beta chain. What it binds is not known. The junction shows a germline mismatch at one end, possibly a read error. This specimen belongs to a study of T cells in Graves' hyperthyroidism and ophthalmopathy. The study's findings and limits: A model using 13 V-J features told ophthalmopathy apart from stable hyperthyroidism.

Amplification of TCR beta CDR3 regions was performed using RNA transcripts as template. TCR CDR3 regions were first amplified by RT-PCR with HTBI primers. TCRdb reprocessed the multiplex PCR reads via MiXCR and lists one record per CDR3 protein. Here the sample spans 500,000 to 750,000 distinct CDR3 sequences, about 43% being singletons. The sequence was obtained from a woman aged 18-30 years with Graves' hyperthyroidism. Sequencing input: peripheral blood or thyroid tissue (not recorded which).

The CDR3 sequence: CASSRGRGETQYF. The DNA of the CDR3 is TGCGCCAGCAGCCGGGGGAGGGGGGAGACCCAGTACTTC. The J gene is TRBJ2-5, the V gene TRBV7-6; possibly TRBD2 for D (7 bases). Germline loops: CDR1 SGHVS, CDR2 FNYEAQ. The CDR3 has 13 residues. The entire variable domain, with the rest obtained from reference TRBV7-6 and TRBJ2-5, is as follows: GAGVSQSPRYKVTKRGQDVALRCDPISGHVSLYWYRQALGQGPEFLTYFNYEAQQDKSGLPNDRFSAERPEGSISTLTIQRTEQRDSAMYRCASSRGRGETQYFGPGTRLLVL.